Sequencing of this T cell receptor beta chain was carried out in a study of metastatic and nonmetastatic thyroid tumors. On the study more broadly: Across peripheral blood and tumor or nodule tissue samples taken from malignant and benign thyroid patients, the repertoires were compared with one another.

Study outcomes and limitations: Patients with malignant thyroid tumors reportedly had significantly higher TCR beta diversity than those with benign nodules, in blood and tumor.

As originally analysed: Using the CDR3 differences seen across clinicopathological groups, the authors built a distant-metastasis classifier for papillary thyroid cancer, which was meant to discriminate distant-metastatic patients. TCRdb re-called the PCR reads with MiXCR. TCRdb's processing, not the study's, gives the V and J calls here. The data hold about 22,000 clones, with more than 20% observed a single time. Patients had received no treatment of any kind before thyroid surgery. This clone was recorded at least ten times. The antigen remains undetermined. CDR1 is SGHNT and CDR2 is YENEEA in the germline V gene. V was trimmed by 0 bases and J by 2 bases, leaving 8 bases between them. The CDR3 is 15 amino acids.

Sample: blood. The sequence was obtained from a male donor with papillary thyroid cancer or a benign thyroid nodule (not recorded which). Some clones in this sample may be carry-over from other donors' samples. This chain connects TRBV11-3 to TRBJ2-1; no clear D. The CDR3 coding sequence is TGTGCCAGCAGCTTAGATCCAATGGCCTACAATGAGCAGTTCTTC. It codes for CASSLDPMAYNEQFF.